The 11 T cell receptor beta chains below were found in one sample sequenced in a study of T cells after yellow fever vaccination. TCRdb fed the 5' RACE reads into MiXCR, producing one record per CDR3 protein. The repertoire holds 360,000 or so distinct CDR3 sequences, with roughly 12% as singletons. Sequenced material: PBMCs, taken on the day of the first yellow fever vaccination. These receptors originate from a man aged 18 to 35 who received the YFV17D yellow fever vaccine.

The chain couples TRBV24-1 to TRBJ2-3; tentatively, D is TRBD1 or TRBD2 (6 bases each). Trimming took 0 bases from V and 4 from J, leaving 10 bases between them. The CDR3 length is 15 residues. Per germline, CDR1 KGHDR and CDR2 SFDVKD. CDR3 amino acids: CATSDLVGGSDTQYF. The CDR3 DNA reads TGTGCCACCAGTGATTTGGTCGGGGGCTCAGATACGCAGTATTTT.

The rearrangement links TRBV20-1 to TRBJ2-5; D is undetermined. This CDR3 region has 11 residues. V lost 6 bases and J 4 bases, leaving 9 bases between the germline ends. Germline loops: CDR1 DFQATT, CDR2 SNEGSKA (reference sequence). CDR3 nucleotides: TGCAGTGCCCCCCGCCGAGAGACCCAGTACTTC. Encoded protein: CSAPRRETQYF.

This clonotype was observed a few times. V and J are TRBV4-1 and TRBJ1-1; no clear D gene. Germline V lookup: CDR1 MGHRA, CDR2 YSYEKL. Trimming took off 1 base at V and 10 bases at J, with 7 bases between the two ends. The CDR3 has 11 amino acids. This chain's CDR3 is CASSQGGGAFF. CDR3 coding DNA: TGCGCCAGCAGCCAAGGGGGAGGAGCTTTCTTT.

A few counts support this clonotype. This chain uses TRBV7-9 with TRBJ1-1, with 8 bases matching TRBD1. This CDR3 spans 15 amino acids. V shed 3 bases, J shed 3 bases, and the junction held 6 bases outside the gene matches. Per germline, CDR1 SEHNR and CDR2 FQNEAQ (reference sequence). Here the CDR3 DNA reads TGTGCCAGCAGCTTTCAGGGGGCGCGGTACACTGAAGCTTTCTTT. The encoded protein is CASSFQGARYTEAFF.

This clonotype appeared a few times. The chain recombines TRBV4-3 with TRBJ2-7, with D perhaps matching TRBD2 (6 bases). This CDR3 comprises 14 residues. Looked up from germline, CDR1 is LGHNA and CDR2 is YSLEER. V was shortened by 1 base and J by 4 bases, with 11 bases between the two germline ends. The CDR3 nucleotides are TGCGCCAGCAGCCAAGGCAGAGCGGGTTACGAGCAGTACTTC. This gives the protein CASSQGRAGYEQYF.

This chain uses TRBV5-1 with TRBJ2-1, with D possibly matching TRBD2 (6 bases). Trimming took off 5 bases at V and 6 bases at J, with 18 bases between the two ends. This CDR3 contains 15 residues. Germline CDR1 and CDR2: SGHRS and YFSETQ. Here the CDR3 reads CASRRLGGWSNEQFF. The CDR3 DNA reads TGCGCCAGCAGGAGGCTGGGGGGATGGAGCAATGAGCAGTTCTTC.

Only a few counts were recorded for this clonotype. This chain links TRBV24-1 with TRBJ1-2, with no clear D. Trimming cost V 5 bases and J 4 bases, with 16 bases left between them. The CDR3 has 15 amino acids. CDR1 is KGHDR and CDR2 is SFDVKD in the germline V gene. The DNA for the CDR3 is TGTGCCACCAGTGCCTTGAGGCTACGCAGCTATGGCTACACCTTC. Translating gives CATSALRLRSYGYTF.

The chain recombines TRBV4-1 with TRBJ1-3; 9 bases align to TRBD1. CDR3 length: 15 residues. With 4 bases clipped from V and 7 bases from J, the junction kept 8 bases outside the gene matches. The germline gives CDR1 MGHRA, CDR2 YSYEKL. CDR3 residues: CASSPGQGPSNTIYF. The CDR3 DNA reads TGCGCCAGCAGCCCAGGACAGGGGCCCTCCAACACCATATATTTT.

CDR3 sequence: CASNEAVGPQHF. The CDR3 DNA follows: TGTGCCAGCAACGAGGCAGTCGGGCCCCAGCATTTT. The rearrangement links TRBV19 to TRBJ1-5; D uncertain. This CDR3 comprises 12 residues. Germline CDR1 and CDR2: LNHDA and SQIVND (reference sequence). Trimming removed 9 bases from V and 9 bases from J, with 15 bases in between.

In DNA form, the CDR3 reads TGTGCCAGCAGTGAAGCGTTGGGGACTCGCACAGATACGCAGTATTTT. It is translated as CASSEALGTRTDTQYF. The rearrangement links TRBV6-1 to TRBJ2-3, with D perhaps TRBD2 (6 bases). Germline V lookup: CDR1 MNHNS, CDR2 SASEGT. The V and J ends lost 0 bases and 1 base respectively, with 11 bases between them. CDR3 size: 16 residues.

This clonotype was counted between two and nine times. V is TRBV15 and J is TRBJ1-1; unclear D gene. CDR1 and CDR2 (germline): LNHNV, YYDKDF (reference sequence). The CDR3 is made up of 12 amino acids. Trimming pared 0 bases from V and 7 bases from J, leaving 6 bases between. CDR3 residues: CATSRDQREAFF. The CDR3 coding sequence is TGTGCCACCAGCAGAGATCAGCGTGAAGCTTTCTTT.